This T cell receptor beta chain stems from a study of neurological immune-mediated disorders. This clonotype was detected ten times or more. Its antigen is still unknown. It is unclear where the CDR3 begins or ends on the DNA, so no DNA is shown, and the CDR3 is as TCRdb lists it. Study-wide results and limits: None of the CDR3 amino acid sequences found in expanded clones was shared across subjects. This suggests that the TCR-beta repertoires were private in all groups. HTLV-1-associated myelopathy showed the most TCR clonal expansion; multiple sclerosis the least, below healthy controls.

5'RACE generated cDNA with 10-nucleotide random UMIs. Over 170 million TCR-beta sequences, together covering 15-18 subjects, were produced by every individual sequencing run that was carried out. MiXCR, applied by TCRdb to the 5' RACE reads, yields one record per CDR3 protein. The repertoire includes about 50,000 distinct CDR3 sequences, approximately 10% of them detected once, and approximately 5.3% sits in the top ten. The CDR3 numbers 13 amino acids, ends counted. Germline V gene lookup returns CDR1 SQVTM and CDR2 ANQGSEA. Sequences were obtained from PBMCs. The chain links TRBV29-1 to TRBJ2-2; the D segment call TRBD1 is taken from the table without a DNA check. This clonotype was obtained from a man in his 70s with HTLV-1-associated myelopathy (HAM/TSP). CDR3 loop: CSVWDRRAGELFF.